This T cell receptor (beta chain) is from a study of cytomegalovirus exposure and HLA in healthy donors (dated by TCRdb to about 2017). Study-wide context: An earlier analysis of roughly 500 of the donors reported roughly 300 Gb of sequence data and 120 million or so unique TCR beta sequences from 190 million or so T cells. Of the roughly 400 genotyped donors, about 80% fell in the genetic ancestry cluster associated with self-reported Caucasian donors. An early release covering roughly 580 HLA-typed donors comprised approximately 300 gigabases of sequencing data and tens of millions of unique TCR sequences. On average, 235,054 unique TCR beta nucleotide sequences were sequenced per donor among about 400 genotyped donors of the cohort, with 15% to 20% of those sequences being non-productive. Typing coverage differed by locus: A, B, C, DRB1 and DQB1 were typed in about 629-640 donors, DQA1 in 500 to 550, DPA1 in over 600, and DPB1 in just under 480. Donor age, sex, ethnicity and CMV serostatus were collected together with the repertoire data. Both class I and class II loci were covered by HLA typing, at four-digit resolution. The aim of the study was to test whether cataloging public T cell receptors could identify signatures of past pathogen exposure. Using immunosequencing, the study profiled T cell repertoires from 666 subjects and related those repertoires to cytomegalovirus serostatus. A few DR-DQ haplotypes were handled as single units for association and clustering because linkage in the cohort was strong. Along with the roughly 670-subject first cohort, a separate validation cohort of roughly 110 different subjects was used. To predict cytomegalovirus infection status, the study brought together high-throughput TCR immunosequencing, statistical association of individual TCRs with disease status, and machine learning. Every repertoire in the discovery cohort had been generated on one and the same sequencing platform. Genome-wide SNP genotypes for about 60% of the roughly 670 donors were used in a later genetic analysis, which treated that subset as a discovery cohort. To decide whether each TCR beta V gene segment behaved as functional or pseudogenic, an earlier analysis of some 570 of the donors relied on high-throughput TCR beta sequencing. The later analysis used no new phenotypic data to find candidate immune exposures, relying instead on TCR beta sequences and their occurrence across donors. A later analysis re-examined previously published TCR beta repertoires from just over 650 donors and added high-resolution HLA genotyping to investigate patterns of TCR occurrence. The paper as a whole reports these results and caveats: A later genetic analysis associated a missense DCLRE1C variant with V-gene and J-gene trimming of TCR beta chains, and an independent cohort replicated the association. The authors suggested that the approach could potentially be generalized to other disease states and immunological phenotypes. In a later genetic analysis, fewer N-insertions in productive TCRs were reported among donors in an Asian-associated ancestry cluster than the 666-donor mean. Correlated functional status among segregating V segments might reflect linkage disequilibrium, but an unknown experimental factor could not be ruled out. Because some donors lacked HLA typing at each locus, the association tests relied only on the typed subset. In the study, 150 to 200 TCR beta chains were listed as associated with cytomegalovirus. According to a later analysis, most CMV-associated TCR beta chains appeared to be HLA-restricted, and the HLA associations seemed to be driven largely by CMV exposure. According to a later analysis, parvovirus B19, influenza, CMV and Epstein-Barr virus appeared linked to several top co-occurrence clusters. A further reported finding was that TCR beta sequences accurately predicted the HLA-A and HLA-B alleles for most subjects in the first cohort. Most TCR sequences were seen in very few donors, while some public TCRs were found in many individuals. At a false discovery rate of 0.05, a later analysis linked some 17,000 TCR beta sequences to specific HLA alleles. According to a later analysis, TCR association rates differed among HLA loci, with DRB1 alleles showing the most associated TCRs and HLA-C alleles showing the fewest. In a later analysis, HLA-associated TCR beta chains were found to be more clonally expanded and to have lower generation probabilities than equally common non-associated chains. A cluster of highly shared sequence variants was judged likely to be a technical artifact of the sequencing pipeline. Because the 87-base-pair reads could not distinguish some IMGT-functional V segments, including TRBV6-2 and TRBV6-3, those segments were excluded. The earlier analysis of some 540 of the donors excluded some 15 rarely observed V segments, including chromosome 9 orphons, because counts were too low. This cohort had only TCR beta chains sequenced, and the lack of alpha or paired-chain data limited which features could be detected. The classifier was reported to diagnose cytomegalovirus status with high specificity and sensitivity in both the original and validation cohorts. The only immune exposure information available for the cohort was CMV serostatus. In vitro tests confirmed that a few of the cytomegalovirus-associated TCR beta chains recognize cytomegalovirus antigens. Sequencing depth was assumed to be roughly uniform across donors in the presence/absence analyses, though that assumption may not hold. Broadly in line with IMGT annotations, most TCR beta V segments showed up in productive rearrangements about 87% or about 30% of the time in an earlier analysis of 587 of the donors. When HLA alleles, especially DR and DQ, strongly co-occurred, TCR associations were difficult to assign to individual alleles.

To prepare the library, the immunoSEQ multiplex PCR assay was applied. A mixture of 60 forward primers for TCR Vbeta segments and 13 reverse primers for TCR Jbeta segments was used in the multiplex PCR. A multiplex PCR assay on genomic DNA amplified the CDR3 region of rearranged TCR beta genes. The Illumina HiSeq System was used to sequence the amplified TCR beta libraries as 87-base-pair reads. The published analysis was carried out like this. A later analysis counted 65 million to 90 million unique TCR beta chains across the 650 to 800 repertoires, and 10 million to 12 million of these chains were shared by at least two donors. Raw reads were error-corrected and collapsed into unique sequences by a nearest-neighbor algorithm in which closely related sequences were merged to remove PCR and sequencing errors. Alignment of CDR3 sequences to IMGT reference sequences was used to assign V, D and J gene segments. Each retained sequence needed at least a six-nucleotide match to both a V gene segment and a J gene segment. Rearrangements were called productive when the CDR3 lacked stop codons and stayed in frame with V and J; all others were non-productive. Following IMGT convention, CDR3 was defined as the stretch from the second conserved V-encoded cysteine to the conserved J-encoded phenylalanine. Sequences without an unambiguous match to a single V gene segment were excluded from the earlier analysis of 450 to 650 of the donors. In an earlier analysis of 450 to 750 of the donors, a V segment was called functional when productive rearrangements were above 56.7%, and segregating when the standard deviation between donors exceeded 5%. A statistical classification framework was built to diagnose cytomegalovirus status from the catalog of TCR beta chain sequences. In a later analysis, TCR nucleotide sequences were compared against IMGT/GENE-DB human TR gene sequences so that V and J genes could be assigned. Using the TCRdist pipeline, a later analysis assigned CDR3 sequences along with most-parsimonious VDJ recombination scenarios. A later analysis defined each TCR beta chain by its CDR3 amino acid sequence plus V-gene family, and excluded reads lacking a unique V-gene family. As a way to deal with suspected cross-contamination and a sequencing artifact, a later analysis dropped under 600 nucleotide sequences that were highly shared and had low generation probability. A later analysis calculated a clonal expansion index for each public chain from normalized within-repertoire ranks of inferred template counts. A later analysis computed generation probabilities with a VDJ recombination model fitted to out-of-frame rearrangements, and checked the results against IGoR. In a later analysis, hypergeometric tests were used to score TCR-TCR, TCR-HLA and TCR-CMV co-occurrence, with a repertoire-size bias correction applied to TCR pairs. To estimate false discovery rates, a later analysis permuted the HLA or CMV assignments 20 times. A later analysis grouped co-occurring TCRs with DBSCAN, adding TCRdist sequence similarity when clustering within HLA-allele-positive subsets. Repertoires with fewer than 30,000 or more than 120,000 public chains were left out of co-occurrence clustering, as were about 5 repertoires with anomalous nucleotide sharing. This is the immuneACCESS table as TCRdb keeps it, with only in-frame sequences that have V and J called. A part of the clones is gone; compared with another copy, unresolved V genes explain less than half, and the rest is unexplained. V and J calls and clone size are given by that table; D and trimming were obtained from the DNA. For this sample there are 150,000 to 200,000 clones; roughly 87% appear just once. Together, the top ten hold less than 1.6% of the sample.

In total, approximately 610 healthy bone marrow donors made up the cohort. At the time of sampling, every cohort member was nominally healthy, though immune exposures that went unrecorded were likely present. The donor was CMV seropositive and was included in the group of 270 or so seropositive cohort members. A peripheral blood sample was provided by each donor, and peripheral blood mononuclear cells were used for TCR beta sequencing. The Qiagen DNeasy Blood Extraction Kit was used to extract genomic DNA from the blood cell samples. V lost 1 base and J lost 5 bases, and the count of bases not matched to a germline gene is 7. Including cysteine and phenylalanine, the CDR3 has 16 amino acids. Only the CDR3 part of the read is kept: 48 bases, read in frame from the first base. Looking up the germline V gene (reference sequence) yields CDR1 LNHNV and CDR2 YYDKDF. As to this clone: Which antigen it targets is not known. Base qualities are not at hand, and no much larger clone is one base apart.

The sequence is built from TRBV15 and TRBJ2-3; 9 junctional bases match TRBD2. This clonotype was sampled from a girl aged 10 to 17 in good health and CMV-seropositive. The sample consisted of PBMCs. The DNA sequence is TGTGCCACCAGCAGAGGACTAGCGGTTAAGGTAGATACGCAGTATTTT. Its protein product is CATSRGLAVKVDTQYF.